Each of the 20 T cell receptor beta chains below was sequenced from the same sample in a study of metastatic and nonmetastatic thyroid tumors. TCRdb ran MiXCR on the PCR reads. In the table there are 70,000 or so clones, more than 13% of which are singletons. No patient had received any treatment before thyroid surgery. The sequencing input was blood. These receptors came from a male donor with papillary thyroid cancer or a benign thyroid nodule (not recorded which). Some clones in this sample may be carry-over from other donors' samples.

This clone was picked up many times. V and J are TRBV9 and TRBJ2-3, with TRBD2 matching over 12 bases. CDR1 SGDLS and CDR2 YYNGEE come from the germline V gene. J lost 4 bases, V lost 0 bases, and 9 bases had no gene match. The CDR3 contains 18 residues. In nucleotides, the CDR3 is TGTGCCAGCAGCGTAGTGTTGCCTAGCGGGAGGGCCGCAGATACGCAGTATTTT. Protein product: CASSVVLPSGRAADTQYF.

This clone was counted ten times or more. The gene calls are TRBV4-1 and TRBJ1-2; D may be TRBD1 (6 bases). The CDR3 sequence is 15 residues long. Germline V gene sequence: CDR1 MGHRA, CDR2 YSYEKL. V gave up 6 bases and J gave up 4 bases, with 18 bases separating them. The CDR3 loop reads CASSPTGVLVYGYTF. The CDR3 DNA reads TGCGCCAGCAGTCCGACAGGCGTCTTAGTCTATGGCTACACCTTC.

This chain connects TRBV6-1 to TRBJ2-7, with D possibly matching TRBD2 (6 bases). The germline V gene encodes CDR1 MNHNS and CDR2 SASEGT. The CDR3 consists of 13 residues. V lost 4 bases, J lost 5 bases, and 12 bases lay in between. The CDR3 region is CASSGRPGDEQYF. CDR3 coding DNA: TGTGCCAGCAGTGGAAGACCGGGAGACGAGCAGTACTTC.

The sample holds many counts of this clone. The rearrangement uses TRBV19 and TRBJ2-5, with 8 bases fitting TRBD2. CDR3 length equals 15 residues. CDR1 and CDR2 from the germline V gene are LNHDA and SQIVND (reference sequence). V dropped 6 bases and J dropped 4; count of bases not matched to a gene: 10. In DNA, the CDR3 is TGTGCCAGTAGCCAGCTTAACGGGGGGGTAGAGACCCAGTACTTC. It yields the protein CASSQLNGGVETQYF.

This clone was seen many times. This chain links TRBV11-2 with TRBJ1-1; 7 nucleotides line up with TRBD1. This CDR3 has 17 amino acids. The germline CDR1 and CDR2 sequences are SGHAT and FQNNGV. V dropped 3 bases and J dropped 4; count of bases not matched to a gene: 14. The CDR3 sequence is CASSLDSEGAGSTEAFF. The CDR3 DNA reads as TGTGCCAGCAGCTTGGACTCGGAGGGGGCGGGGAGCACTGAAGCTTTCTTT.

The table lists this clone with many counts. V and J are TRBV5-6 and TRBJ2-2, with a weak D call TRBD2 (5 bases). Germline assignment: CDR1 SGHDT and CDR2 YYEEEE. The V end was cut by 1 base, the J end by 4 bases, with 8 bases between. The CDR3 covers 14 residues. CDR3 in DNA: TGTGCCAGCAGCTTGTTCGGGGTCACCGGGGAGCTGTTTTTT. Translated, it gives CASSLFGVTGELFF.

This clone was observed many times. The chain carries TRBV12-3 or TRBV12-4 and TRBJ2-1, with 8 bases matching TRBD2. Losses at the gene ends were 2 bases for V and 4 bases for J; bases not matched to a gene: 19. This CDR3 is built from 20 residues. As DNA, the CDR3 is TGTGCCAGCAGTTTAAGCGGGAGAGGGGCTAACATCGCTCTTTACAATGAGCAGTTCTTC. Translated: CASSLSGRGANIALYNEQFF.

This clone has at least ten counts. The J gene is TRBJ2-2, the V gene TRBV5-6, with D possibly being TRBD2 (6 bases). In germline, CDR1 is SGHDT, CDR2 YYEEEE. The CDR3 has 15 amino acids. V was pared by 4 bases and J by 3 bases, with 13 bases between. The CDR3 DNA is TGTGCCAGCAGCCCCGGGTGGGGGGACACCGGGGAGCTGTTTTTT. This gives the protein CASSPGWGDTGELFF.

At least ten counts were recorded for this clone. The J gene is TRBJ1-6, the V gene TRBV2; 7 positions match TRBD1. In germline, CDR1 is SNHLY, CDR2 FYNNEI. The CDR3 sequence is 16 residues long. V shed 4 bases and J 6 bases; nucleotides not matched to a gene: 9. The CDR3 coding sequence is TGTGCCAGCAGTGTTCAGGCAGGGGGAATTAATTCACCCCTCCACTTT. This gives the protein CASSVQAGGINSPLHF.

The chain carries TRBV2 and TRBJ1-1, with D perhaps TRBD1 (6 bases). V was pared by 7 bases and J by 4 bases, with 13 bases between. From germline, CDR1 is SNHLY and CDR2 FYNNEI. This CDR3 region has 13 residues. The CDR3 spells CASTLQGGTEAFF. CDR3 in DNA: TGTGCCAGCACCTTACAGGGTGGCACTGAAGCTTTCTTT. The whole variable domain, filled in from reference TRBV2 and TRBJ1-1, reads EPEVTQTPSHQVTQMGQEVILRCVPISNHLYFYWYRQILGQKVEFLVSFYNNEISEKSEIFDDQFSVERPDGSNFTLKIRSTKLEDSAMYFCASTLQGGTEAFFGQGTRLTVV.

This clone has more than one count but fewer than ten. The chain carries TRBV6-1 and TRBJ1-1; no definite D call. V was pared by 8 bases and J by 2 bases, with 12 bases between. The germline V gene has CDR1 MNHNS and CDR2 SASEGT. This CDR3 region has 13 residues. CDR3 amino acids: CASGRTENTEAFF. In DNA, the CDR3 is TGTGCCAGCGGACGAACAGAAAACACTGAAGCTTTCTTT.

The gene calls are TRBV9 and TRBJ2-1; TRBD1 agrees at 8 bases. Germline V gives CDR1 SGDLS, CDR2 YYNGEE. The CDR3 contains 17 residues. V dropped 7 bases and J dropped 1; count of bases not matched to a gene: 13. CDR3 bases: TGTGCCAGCGGCTTAGCTCGACAGGGGACTTCCTACAATGAGCAGTTCTTC. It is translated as CASGLARQGTSYNEQFF.

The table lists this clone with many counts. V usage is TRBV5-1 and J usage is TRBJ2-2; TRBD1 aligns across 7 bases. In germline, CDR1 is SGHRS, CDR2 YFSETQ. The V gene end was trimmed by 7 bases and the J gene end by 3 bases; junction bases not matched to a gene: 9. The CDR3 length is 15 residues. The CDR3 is CASRTGDWDTGELFF. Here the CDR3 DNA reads TGCGCCAGCCGTACAGGGGATTGGGACACCGGGGAGCTGTTTTTT.

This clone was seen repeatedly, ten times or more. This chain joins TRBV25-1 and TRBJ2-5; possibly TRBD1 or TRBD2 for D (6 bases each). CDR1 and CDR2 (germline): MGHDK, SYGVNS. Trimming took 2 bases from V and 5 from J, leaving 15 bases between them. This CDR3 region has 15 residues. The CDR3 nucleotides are TGTGCCAGCAGTGAAACCTCGGGGGCGCCTGAGACCCAGTACTTC. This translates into CASSETSGAPETQYF.

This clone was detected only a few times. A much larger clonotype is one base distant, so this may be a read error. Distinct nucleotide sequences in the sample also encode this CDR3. The DNA for the CDR3 is TGTGCCAGCAGTCCGAGTGGGGCGGGAGCAGAGACCCGGTACTTC. Residues: CASSPSGAGAETRYF. J is TRBJ2-5 and V is TRBV6-1; TRBD2 aligns across 7 bases. The CDR3 has 15 residues. Per the germline V gene, CDR1 is MNHNS and CDR2 is SASEGT.

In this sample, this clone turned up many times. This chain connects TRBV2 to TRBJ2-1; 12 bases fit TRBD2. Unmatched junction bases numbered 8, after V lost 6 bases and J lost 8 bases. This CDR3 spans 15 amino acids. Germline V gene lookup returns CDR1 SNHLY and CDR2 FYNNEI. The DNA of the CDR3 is TGTGCCAGCAGCCTACTAGCGGGAGGTGGGGATGAGCAGTTCTTC. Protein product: CASSLLAGGGDEQFF. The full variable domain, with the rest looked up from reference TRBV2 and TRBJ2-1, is EPEVTQTPSHQVTQMGQEVILRCVPISNHLYFYWYRQILGQKVEFLVSFYNNEISEKSEIFDDQFSVERPDGSNFTLKIRSTKLEDSAMYFCASSLLAGGGDEQFFGPGTRLTVL.

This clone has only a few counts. In nucleotides, the CDR3 is TGTGCCATCCCGACCCAGCGGGAGGCCTACGAGCAGTACGTC. Protein sequence: CAIPTQREAYEQYV. This chain uses TRBV2 with TRBJ2-7, with 9 positions matching TRBD2. The CDR3 loop spans 14 amino acids. Trimming took 10 bases from V and 2 from J; bases not matched to a gene: 9. CDR1 SNHLY and CDR2 FYNNEI come from the germline V gene.

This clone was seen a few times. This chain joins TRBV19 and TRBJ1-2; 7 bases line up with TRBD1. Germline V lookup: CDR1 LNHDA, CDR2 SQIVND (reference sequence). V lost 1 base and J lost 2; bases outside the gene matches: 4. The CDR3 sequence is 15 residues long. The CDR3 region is CASSIGTTGNYGYTF. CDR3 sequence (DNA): TGTGCCAGTAGTATAGGGACGACAGGGAACTATGGCTACACCTTC. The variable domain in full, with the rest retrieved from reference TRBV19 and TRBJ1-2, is DGGITQSPKYLFRKEGQNVTLSCEQNLNHDAMYWYRQDPGQGLRLIYYSQIVNDFQKGDIAEGYSVSREKKESFPLTVTSAQKNPTAFYLCASSIGTTGNYGYTFGSGTRLTVV.

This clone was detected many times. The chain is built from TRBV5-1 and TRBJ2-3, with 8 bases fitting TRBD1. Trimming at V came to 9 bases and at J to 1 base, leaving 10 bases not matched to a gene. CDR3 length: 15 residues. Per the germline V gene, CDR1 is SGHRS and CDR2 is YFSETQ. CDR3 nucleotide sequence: TGCGCCAAAACCTTCAGGGGGCGAGGCACAGATACGCAGTATTTT. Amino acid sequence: CAKTFRGRGTDTQYF.

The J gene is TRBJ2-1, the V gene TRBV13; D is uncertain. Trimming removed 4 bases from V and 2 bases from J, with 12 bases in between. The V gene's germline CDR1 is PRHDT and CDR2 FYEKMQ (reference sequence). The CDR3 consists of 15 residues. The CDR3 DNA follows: TGTGCCAGCAGCTCCGAATCCGGACCCTACAATGAGCAGTTCTTC. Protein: CASSSESGPYNEQFF.